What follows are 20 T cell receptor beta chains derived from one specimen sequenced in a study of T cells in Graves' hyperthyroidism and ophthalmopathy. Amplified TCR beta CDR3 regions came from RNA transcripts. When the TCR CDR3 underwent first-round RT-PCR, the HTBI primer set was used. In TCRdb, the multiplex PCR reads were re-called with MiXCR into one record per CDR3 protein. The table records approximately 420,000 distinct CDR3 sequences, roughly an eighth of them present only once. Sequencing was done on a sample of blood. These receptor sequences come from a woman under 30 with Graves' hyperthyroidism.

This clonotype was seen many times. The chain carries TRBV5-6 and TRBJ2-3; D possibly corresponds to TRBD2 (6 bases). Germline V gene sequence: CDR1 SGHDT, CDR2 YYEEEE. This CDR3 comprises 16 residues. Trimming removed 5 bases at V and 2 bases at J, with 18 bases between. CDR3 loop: CASSPGDSGYTDTQYF. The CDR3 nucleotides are TGTGCCAGCAGTCCCGGGGATAGCGGCTACACAGATACGCAGTATTTT. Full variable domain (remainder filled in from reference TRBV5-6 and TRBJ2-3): DAGVTQSPTHLIKTRGQQVTLRCSPKSGHDTVSWYQQALGQGPQFIFQYYEEEERQRGNFPDRFSGHQFPNYSSELNVNALLLGDSALYLCASSPGDSGYTDTQYFGPGTRLTVL.

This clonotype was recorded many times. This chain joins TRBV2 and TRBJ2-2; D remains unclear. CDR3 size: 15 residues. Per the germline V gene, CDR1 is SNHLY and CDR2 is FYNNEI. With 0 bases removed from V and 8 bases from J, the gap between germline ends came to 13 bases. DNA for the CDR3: TGTGCCAGCAGTGAAGCGCTTCGGGCGGTGGGGGAGCTGTTTTTT. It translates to CASSEALRAVGELFF.

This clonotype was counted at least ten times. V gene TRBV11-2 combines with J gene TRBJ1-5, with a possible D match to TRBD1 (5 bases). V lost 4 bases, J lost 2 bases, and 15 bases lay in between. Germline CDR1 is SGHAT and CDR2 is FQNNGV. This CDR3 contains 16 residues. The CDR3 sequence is CASSWWGDLRNQPQHF. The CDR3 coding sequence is TGTGCCAGCAGCTGGTGGGGGGATTTGCGCAATCAGCCCCAGCATTTT.

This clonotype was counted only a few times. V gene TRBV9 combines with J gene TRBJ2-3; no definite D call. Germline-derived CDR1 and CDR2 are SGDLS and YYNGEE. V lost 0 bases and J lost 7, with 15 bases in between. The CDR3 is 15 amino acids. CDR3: CASSVESSGENTQYF. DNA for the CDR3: TGTGCCAGCAGCGTAGAATCCAGTGGTGAAAATACGCAGTATTTT. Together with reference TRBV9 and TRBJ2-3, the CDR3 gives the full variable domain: DSGVTQTPKHLITATGQRVTLRCSPRSGDLSVYWYQQSLDQGLQFLIQYYNGEERAKGNILERFSAQQFPDLHSELNLSSLELGDSALYFCASSVESSGENTQYFGPGTRLTVL.

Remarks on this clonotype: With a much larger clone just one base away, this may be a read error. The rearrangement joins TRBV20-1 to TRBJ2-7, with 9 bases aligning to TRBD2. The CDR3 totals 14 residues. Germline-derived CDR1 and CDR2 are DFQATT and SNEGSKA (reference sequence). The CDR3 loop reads CSAAASGDSYGQYF. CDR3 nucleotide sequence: TGCAGTGCGGCTGCTAGCGGGGACTCCTACGGGCAGTACTTC.

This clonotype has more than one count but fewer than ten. The CDR3 nucleotides read TGTGCCAGCAGCTCCTTCGGCCGGGAGCTGTTTTTT. Protein sequence: CASSSFGRELFF. The chain joins TRBV7-3 to TRBJ2-2, with D hard to call. CDR1 is SGHTA and CDR2 is FQGTGA in the germline V gene. V lost 4 bases and J 9 bases, leaving 9 bases between the germline ends. This CDR3 region has 12 residues.

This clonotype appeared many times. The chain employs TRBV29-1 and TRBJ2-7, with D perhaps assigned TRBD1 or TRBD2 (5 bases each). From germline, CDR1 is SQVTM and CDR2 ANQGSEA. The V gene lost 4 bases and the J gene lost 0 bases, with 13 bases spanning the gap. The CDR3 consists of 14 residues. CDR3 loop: CSVGDVGSSYEQYF. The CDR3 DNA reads TGCAGCGTTGGGGACGTCGGAAGCTCCTACGAGCAGTACTTC.

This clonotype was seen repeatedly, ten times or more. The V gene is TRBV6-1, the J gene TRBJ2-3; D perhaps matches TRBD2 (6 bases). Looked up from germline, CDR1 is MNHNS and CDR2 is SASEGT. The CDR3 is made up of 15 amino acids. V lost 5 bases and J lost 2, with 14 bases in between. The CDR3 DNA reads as TGTGCCAGCAGTCATAGGACGGGAGCCACAGATACGCAGTATTTT. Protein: CASSHRTGATDTQYF.

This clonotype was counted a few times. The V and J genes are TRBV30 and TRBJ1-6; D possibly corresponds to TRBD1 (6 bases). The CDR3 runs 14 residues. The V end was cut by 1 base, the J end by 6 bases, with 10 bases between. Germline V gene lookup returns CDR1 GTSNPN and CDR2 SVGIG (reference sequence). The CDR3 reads CAWSAGTLNSPLHF. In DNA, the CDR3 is TGTGCCTGGAGTGCCGGGACACTTAATTCACCCCTCCACTTT.

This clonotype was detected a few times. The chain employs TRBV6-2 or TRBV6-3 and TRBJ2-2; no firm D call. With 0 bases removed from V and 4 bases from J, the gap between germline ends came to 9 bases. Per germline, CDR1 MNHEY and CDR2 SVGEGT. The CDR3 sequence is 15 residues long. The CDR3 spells CASSYSRSGTGELFF. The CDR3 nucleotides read TGTGCCAGCAGTTACTCTCGCTCAGGCACCGGGGAGCTGTTTTTT.

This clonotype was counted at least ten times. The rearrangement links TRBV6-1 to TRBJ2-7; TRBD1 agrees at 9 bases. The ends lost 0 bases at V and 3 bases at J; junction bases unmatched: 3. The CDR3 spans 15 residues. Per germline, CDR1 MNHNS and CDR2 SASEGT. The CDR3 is CASSEAGQGLYEQYF. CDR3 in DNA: TGTGCCAGCAGTGAAGCCGGACAGGGGCTCTACGAGCAGTACTTC.

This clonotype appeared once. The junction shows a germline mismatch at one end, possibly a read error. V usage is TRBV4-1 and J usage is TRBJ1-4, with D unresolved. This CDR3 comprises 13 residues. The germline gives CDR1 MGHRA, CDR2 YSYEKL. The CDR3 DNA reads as TGCGCCAGCAGCCCCCAGTCGAATGAAGAACTGTTTTTT. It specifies CASSPQSNEELFF.

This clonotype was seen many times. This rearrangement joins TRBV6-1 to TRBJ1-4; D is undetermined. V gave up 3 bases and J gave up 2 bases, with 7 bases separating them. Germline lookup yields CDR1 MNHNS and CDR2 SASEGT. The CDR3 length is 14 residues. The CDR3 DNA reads TGTGCCAGCAGTGACGGTAGTACTAATGAAAAACTGTTTTTT. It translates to CASSDGSTNEKLFF.

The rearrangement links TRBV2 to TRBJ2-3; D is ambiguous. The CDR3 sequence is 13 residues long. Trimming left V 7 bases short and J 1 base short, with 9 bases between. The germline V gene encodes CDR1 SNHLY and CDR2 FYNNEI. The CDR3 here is CASNYRGTDTQYF. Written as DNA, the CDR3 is TGTGCCAGCAATTACCGAGGCACAGATACGCAGTATTTT.

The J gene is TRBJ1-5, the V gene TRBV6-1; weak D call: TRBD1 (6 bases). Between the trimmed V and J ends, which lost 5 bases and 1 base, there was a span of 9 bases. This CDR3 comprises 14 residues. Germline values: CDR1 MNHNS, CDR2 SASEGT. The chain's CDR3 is CASSWTVSNQPQHF. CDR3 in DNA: TGTGCCAGCAGTTGGACAGTAAGCAATCAGCCCCAGCATTTT.

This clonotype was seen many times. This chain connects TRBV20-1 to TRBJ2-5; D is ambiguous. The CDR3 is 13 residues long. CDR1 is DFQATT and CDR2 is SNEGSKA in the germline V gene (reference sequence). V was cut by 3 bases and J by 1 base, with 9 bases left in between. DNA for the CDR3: TGCAGTGCTAGTAAAGCGCGCCAAGAGACCCAGTACTTC. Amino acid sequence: CSASKARQETQYF.

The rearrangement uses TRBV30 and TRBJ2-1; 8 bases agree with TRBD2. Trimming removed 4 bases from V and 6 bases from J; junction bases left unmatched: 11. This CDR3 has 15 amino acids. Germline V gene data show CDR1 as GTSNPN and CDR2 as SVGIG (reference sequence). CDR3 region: CAWNRPAGALNEQFF. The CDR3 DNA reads TGTGCCTGGAACCGGCCAGCGGGAGCCCTCAATGAGCAGTTCTTC.

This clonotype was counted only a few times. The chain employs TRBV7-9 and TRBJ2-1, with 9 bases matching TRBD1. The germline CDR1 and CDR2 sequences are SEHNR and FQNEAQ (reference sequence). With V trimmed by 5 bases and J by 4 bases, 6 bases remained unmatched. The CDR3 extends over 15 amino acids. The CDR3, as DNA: TGTGCCAGCAGCCCCGGGACAGGGTTTTACAATGAGCAGTTCTTC. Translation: CASSPGTGFYNEQFF.

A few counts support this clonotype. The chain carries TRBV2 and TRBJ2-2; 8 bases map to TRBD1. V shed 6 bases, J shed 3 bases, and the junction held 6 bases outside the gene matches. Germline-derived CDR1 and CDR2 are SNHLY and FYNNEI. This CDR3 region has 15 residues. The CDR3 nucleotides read TGTGCCAGCAGGAGGACAGGGACTTACACCGGGGAGCTGTTTTTT. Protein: CASRRTGTYTGELFF.

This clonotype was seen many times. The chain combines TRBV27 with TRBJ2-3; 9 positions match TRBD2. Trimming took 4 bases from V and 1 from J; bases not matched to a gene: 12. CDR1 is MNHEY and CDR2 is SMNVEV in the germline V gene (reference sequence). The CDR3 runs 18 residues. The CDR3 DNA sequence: TGTGCCAGCAGTTCCCTTGGCGGGAGGGAGGGGGGCACAGATACGCAGTATTTT. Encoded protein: CASSSLGGREGGTDTQYF.